Listed below are T cell receptor beta chains from one sample, sequenced in a study of CD8+ T cells in alopecia areata. Some clones are missing from TCRdb's copy, which holds only in-frame ones; the method was immunoSEQ multiplex PCR. Altogether about 180,000 clones are present, approximately 49% being singletons, with the ten largest covering 10%. This material consisted of CD8+ T cells sorted from blood, taken at week 52, from a patient treated with tofacitinib. These TCRs come from a human donor with alopecia areata. Each CDR3 is given with its conserved first and last residue. The order of the fields is V gene, J gene, CDR3 protein.

>TRBV9|TRBJ2-5
CASSVGEGLETQYF
>TRBV15|TRBJ1-1
CATSSSDISAEAFF
>TRBV5-4|TRBJ2-6
CATQSALNGANVLTF
>TRBV19|TRBJ1-1
CASSEGRGEPEAFF
>TRBV6-6|TRBJ1-6
CASSYAGGSNSPLHF
>TRBV30|TRBJ2-7
CAWSPNTFGEQYF
>TRBV16|TRBJ1-2
CASSQTSDHGYTF
>TRBV6-5|TRBJ2-7
CASSYSSRAGAYEQYF
>TRBV6-1|TRBJ1-5
CASSEGTGVQPQHF
>TRBV27|TRBJ2-1
CASSDYNEQFF
>TRBV18|TRBJ1-4
CASTGQINEKLFF
>TRBV4-3|TRBJ1-2
CASSQDISLNYGYTF
>TRBV7-9|TRBJ2-5
CASSLGARTQYF
>TRBV2|TRBJ1-6
CASSENSPLHF
>TRBV11-2|TRBJ2-3
CASSLGRISTDTQYF
>TRBV6-5|TRBJ1-2
CASSYSAGYGYTF
>TRBV9|TRBJ2-1
CASSVGSQTSGGGNEQFF
>TRBV19|TRBJ1-1
CASTFGNTEAFF
>TRBV5-1|TRBJ2-1
CASSLGGLADYNEQFF
>TRBV30|TRBJ1-2
CAWSALQGSLFYTF
>TRBV30|TRBJ2-7
CAWSVESLDEQYF
>TRBV13|TRBJ1-6
CASTDRANSPLHF
>TRBV5-6|TRBJ2-1
CASESLAFEQFF
>TRBV18|TRBJ2-1
CASSPRRGVTDEQFF
>TRBV20-1|TRBJ1-3
CSRTGRNTIYF
>TRBV7-9|TRBJ2-3
CASIGGSSSTDTQYF
>TRBV10-3|TRBJ1-5
CAIGGGSQPQHF
>TRBV6-4|TRBJ2-2
CASSEAFSTGELFF
>TRBV4-1|TRBJ2-2
CASSRQKMAGELFF
>TRBV7-6|TRBJ1-1
CASSRDLTAEAFF
>TRBV5-6|TRBJ2-1
CASSSTGQGFYNEQFF
>TRBV7-9|TRBJ1-2
CASSQGTGTVKGYTF
>TRBV19|TRBJ1-1
CASRTGGVWSEAFF
>TRBV27|TRBJ1-2
CASSSGSPLDGYTF
>TRBV7-2|TRBJ2-7
CASSTRTAYEQYF
>TRBV6-5|TRBJ2-1
CASSSLLGNEQFF
>TRBV7-9|TRBJ2-1
CASSSLRGTSNNEQFF
>TRBV5-1|TRBJ1-5
CASSPEGGNQPQHF
>TRBV6-1|TRBJ1-1
CASSGLGMNTEAFF
>TRBV5-1|TRBJ1-6
CASSFGGVNSPLHF
>TRBV7-9|TRBJ1-3
CASSRGGGGNTIYF
>TRBV7-9|TRBJ2-1
CASNPTPRGIYNEQFF
>TRBV6-1|TRBJ2-3
CASSEGRASFTDTQYF
>TRBV29-1|TRBJ2-7
CSVEEGETYEQYF
>TRBV6-5|TRBJ1-1
CASSLGHTLEAFF
>TRBV9|TRBJ2-5
CASTVGDWEETQYF
>TRBV6-5|TRBJ2-2
CASSYHQVAGELFF